This T cell receptor (beta chain) emerged from a study of sequential checkpoint blockade in melanoma. About the research overall: About 88 pretreatment tumor DNA samples were TCRβ immunosequenced. Matched biopsies came pretreatment and at week 13 for approximately 20 patients.

CDR3 length: 14 amino acids. The trim removed 5 bases at V and 5 bases at J, leaving 8 bases unmatched. In germline, CDR1 is SGHNT, CDR2 YENEEA. As to treatment: randomized to nivolumab then ipilimumab (arm A) or the reverse (arm B). Some clones are missing from TCRdb's copy, which holds only in-frame ones; the method was immunoSEQ multiplex PCR. The table includes approximately 2,200 clones, about a sixth detected once. This clone is medium-sized by share. The sample in question was tumor tissue (inferred from file names), obtained from a patient given nivolumab and ipilimumab in sequence. This receptor was taken from a human donor with melanoma. V gene TRBV11-3 combines with J gene TRBJ1-1, with TRBD1 identical over 7 bases. The CDR3, as DNA: TGTGCCAGCAGCGTGACAGGGTCGGGGACTGAAGCTTTCTTT. It yields the protein CASSVTGSGTEAFF. The full variable domain, rest sourced from reference TRBV11-3 and TRBJ1-1, is EAGVVQSPRYKIIEKKQPVAFWCNPISGHNTLYWYLQNLGQGPELLIRYENEEAVDDSQLPKDRFSAERLKGVDSTLKIQPAELGDSAVYLCASSVTGSGTEAFFGQGTRLTVV.